The 26 T cell receptor beta chains below all came from one sample that was sequenced in a study of cytomegalovirus exposure and HLA in healthy donors (dated by TCRdb to 2016 to 2017). The library relied on the immunoSEQ multiplex PCR assay. For the multiplex PCR, a mixture combining 60 forward primers for TCR Vbeta segments and 13 reverse primers for TCR Jbeta segments was used. Not all clones reach the TCRdb copy of this immuneACCESS table, which keeps in-frame sequences only. Checked studies attribute under half of the gap to unresolved V genes and leave the rest unexplained. The sample table contains roughly 120,000 clones; only one count was recorded for roughly four fifths of them. The ten largest clones add up to around 4.2% of the sample. Sequencing was carried out using PBMCs. These receptors originate from a woman between 50 and 59 years old in good health and CMV-seropositive.

In this sample, this clone turned up a few times. The CDR3 loop is CASSELRGGGTLLSYEQYF. DNA for the CDR3: TGCGCCAGCAGTGAGCTCCGGGGCGGGGGGACGCTACTCTCCTACGAGCAGTACTTC. The V call is TRBV10-2, the J call TRBJ2-7, with 8 bases aligning to TRBD2. The germline V gene encodes CDR1 WSHSY and CDR2 SAAADI. The CDR3 consists of 19 residues. V lost 2 bases to trimming and J lost 0 bases; unmatched junction nucleotides: 15.

The chain joins TRBV11-3 to TRBJ2-7; 7 bases are a match to TRBD1. V was clipped by 5 bases and J by 0 bases; unmatched bases: 7. The CDR3 runs to 15 residues. CDR1 is SGHNT and CDR2 is YENEEA in the germline V gene. The CDR3 spells CASSLGQASSYEQYF. CDR3 in DNA: TGTGCCAGCAGCCTCGGACAGGCAAGCTCCTACGAGCAGTACTTC.

For this clone: Compared with germline, one end of the junction differs, possibly owing to a read error. The V gene is TRBV18, the J gene TRBJ2-4; 7 bases fit TRBD1. The CDR3 covers 15 residues. CDR1 KGHSH and CDR2 LQKENI come from the germline V gene. CDR3 DNA: TGTGCCAGCTTATCCTCCGGGACAGAGCCTTATAGCCGTCACTTC. Amino acids: CASLSSGTEPYSRHF.

In its sample, this clone was seen a few times. CDR3 in DNA: TGTGCCACCAGCAGAGATTCAGGGGGCGCAGAGACCCAGTACTTC. Amino acids: CATSRDSGGAETQYF. The gene calls are TRBV15 and TRBJ2-5; 8 bases fit TRBD1. CDR3 length equals 15 residues. Germline trimming cut 0 bases from V and 4 bases from J; bases unmatched to any gene: 4. Germline CDR1 reads LNHNV; CDR2 reads YYDKDF (reference sequence).

This sequence joins TRBV1 and TRBJ2-3; TRBD2 is the table's D call and was not checked against the DNA. TRBV1 is termed a pseudogene. The CDR3 consists of 18 residues. The CDR3 loop is CTSSPLIREGGYTDTQYF. For the CDR3, the DNA is TGCACCAGCAGCCCCCTAATAAGAGAGGGGGGGTACACAGATACGCAGTATTTT.

V gene TRBV19 combines with J gene TRBJ2-5; maybe TRBD1 (6 bases). CDR3 size: 13 residues. With 4 bases removed from V and 5 bases from J, the gap between germline ends came to 11 bases. CDR1 is LNHDA, CDR2 SQIVND, per germline (reference sequence). The CDR3 DNA follows: TGTGCCAGTAGTACACGCAGGGGTGAGACCCAGTACTTC. The encoded protein is CASSTRRGETQYF.

The V and J genes are TRBV4-1 and TRBJ2-4; 9 positions match TRBD1. Germline values: CDR1 MGHRA, CDR2 YSYEKL. Trimming at V came to 4 bases and at J to 6 bases, leaving 10 bases not matched to a gene. CDR3 size: 16 residues. CDR3 DNA: TGCGCCAGCAGCCGATTAATGGGACAGGGCTTAAACATTCAGTACTTC. Protein product: CASSRLMGQGLNIQYF.

CDR3 sequence: CASSPLAVQPQHF. DNA of the CDR3: TGTGCCAGCAGTCCCCTGGCCGTCCAGCCCCAGCATTTT. The chain joins TRBV28 to TRBJ1-5; D unclear. Trimming removed 5 bases from V and 7 bases from J, with 12 bases in between. Germline assignment: CDR1 MDHEN and CDR2 SYDVKM. The CDR3 is 13 amino acids.

The genes are TRBV5-6 and TRBJ2-1, with TRBD2 matching 9 bases. The CDR3 spans 15 residues. Germline V CDR1 and CDR2: SGHDT, YYEEEE. J gave up 6 bases and V 0 bases, and 4 bases lay outside the gene matches. This CDR3 reads CASSLASGEINEQFF. DNA of the CDR3: TGTGCCAGCAGCTTGGCTAGCGGGGAGATCAATGAGCAGTTCTTC. Supplemented by reference TRBV5-6 and TRBJ2-1, the full variable domain reads DAGVTQSPTHLIKTRGQQVTLRCSPKSGHDTVSWYQQALGQGPQFIFQYYEEEERQRGNFPDRFSGHQFPNYSSELNVNALLLGDSALYLCASSLASGEINEQFFGPGTRLTVL.

This clone was detected ten times or more. The CDR3 DNA is TGTGCCAGCAGTCGCGCGAGGTTATTACGCACTGAAGCTTTCTTT. Its translation is CASSRARLLRTEAFF. This chain connects TRBV11-1 to TRBJ1-1; D is uncertain. The CDR3 spans 15 residues. V was trimmed by 6 bases and J by 4 bases, leaving 18 bases between them. Germline CDR1 is SGHAT and CDR2 is FQDESV (reference sequence).

Only one count was recorded for this clone. V and J are TRBV19 and TRBJ1-2, with 8 positions matching TRBD1. Trimming at V came to 4 bases and at J to 4 bases, leaving 5 bases not matched to a gene. The CDR3 contains 14 residues. CDR1 is LNHDA and CDR2 is SQIVND in the germline V gene (reference sequence). CDR3 loop: CASSRQGSSYGYTF. The CDR3, as DNA: TGTGCCAGTAGTAGACAGGGGTCCAGCTATGGCTACACCTTC.

This rearrangement joins TRBV11-3 to TRBJ1-1; TRBD1 aligns across 11 bases. Germline CDR1 and CDR2: SGHNT and YENEEA. The trim removed 5 bases at V and 3 bases at J, leaving 8 bases unmatched. The length of the CDR3 is 16 residues. The CDR3 loop reads CASSPGGTGGYTEAFF. The CDR3 region has the DNA TGTGCCAGCAGCCCAGGGGGGACAGGGGGATACACTGAAGCTTTCTTT.

V and J are TRBV5-1 and TRBJ1-2; 8 bases line up with TRBD1. CDR1 is SGHRS, CDR2 YFSETQ, per germline. V lost 3 bases to trimming and J lost 4 bases; unmatched junction nucleotides: 5. The CDR3 is made up of 14 amino acids. CDR3 bases: TGCGCCAGCAGCTCAGACAGGGGAGTCTATGGCTACACCTTC. Translating it yields CASSSDRGVYGYTF.

This chain connects TRBV6-5 to TRBJ2-7; the match to TRBD2 covers 7 bases. Germline V lookup: CDR1 MNHEY, CDR2 SVGAGI. The CDR3 runs 14 residues. The V and J ends lost 6 bases and 3 bases, in that order; junction bases with no gene match: 8. This chain's CDR3 is CASSPGGGYYEQYF. As DNA, the CDR3 is TGTGCCAGCAGCCCTGGCGGGGGTTACTACGAGCAGTACTTC.

There are a few counts of this clone. This sample includes further DNA sequences coding for the same CDR3. This chain joins TRBV5-4 and TRBJ1-2, with 9 positions matching TRBD1. CDR3 length: 15 residues. Germline CDR1 reads SGHNT; CDR2 reads YYREEE (reference sequence). The V segment lost 10 bases and the J segment 7 bases; nucleotides outside the gene matches: 17. The CDR3: CAASFFSGTGRGYTF. In DNA, the CDR3 is TGTGCCGCAAGCTTTTTTTCCGGGACAGGGCGTGGCTACACCTTC.

The chain carries TRBV5-6 and TRBJ2-7; 9 bases agree with TRBD1. In germline, CDR1 is SGHDT, CDR2 YYEEEE. CDR3 length equals 15 residues. V shed 4 bases and J 6 bases; nucleotides not matched to a gene: 11. CDR3 loop: CASSITGTGRGEQYF. CDR3 coding DNA: TGTGCCAGCAGCATAACCGGGACAGGGAGAGGCGAGCAGTACTTC.

This clone appeared once. The chain carries TRBV14 and TRBJ2-7, with D uncertain. The CDR3 loop spans 11 amino acids. V lost 4 bases, J lost 3 bases, and 4 bases lay in between. Germline lookup yields CDR1 SGHDN and CDR2 FVKESK. The CDR3 DNA reads as TGTGCCAGCAGCCTCAACTACGAGCAGTACTTC. Protein product: CASSLNYEQYF. The variable domain in full, completed from reference TRBV14 and TRBJ2-7, reads EAGVTQFPSHSVIEKGQTVTLRCDPISGHDNLYWYRRVMGKEIKFLLHFVKESKQDESGMPNNRFLAERTGGTYSTLKVQPAELEDSGVYFCASSLNYEQYFGPGTRLTVT.

This clone showed up just a few times. The rearrangement uses TRBV5-1 and TRBJ1-3; the D is unclear. V lost 0 bases and J 3 bases, leaving 7 bases between the germline ends. This CDR3 has 14 amino acids. Per the germline V gene, CDR1 is SGHRS and CDR2 is YFSETQ. The CDR3 bases are TGCGCCAGCAGCTTGGATGGGCATGGAAACACCATATATTTT. Amino acid sequence: CASSLDGHGNTIYF. Based on the CDR3 plus reference TRBV5-1 and TRBJ1-3, the full variable domain is KAGVTQTPRYLIKTRGQQVTLSCSPISGHRSVSWYQQTPGQGLQFLFEYFSETQRNKGNFPGRFSGRQFSNSRSEMNVSTLELGDSALYLCASSLDGHGNTIYFGEGSWLTVV.

The chain is built from TRBV27 and TRBJ2-7; 9 bases map to TRBD1. Trimming removed 3 bases from V and 3 bases from J; junction bases left unmatched: 3. There are 14 residues in the CDR3. Germline V gene sequence: CDR1 MNHEY, CDR2 SMNVEV (reference sequence). The CDR3 sequence is CASSFTTGGYEQYF. The CDR3 DNA is TGTGCCAGCAGTTTTACGACAGGGGGCTACGAGCAGTACTTC.

The chain links TRBV9 to TRBJ2-2; D is possibly TRBD2 (5 bases). V lost 3 bases and J 5 bases, leaving 11 bases between the germline ends. The CDR3 length is 14 residues. Germline lookup yields CDR1 SGDLS and CDR2 YYNGEE. CDR3: CASSAPGGTGELFF. CDR3 bases: TGTGCCAGCAGCGCCCCCGGAGGAACCGGGGAGCTGTTTTTT.

This clone was seen a handful of times. The rearrangement uses TRBV18 and TRBJ1-3, with 7 positions matching TRBD1. Trimming cost V 5 bases and J 0 bases; bases outside gene matches: 7. In germline, CDR1 is KGHSH, CDR2 LQKENI. There are 16 residues in the CDR3. Here the CDR3 reads CASSEGGGTSGNTIYF. The CDR3 nucleotides read TGTGCCAGCTCAGAAGGAGGGGGCACCTCTGGAAACACCATATATTTT.

The chain uses TRBV2 and TRBJ2-1, with a tentative D call TRBD1 (6 bases). The CDR3 is 14 amino acids. The ends were cut back, 2 bases at V and 8 bases at J, with 13 bases in the middle. Germline V CDR1 and CDR2: SNHLY, FYNNEI. CDR3 nucleotides: TGTGCCAGCAGTGAACAGGGGATTCTGGATGAGCAGTTCTTC. Amino acid sequence: CASSEQGILDEQFF.

This chain connects TRBV7-9 to TRBJ1-1, with TRBD1 matching over 7 bases. The CDR3 loop spans 12 amino acids. Trimming at V came to 5 bases and at J to 6 bases, leaving 3 bases not matched to a gene. Germline lookup yields CDR1 SEHNR and CDR2 FQNEAQ (reference sequence). Here the CDR3 DNA reads TGTGCCAGCAGCATGACAGGGTCTGAAGCTTTCTTT. Protein sequence: CASSMTGSEAFF.

This chain links TRBV11-2 with TRBJ1-2; 11 nucleotides agree with TRBD1. The germline V gene has CDR1 SGHAT and CDR2 FQNNGV. The CDR3 loop spans 16 amino acids. V was pared by 5 bases and J by 2 bases, with 7 bases of the junction left unmatched. The chain's CDR3 is CASSRTGGAANYGYTF. The CDR3 DNA reads TGTGCCAGCAGCCGGACAGGGGGCGCGGCGAACTATGGCTACACCTTC. The variable domain in full, completed from reference TRBV11-2 and TRBJ1-2, reads EAGVAQSPRYKIIEKRQSVAFWCNPISGHATLYWYQQILGQGPKLLIQFQNNGVVDDSQLPKDRFSAERLKGVDSTLKIQPAKLEDSAVYLCASSRTGGAANYGYTFGSGTRLTVV.

This rearrangement joins TRBV5-6 to TRBJ1-1; perhaps TRBD1 as D (6 bases). This CDR3 is 14 amino acids long. V was clipped by 6 bases and J by 4 bases, with 16 bases between them. In germline, CDR1 is SGHDT, CDR2 YYEEEE. CDR3 loop: CASTEGGSGTEAFF. CDR3 nucleotides: TGTGCCAGCACCGAGGGGGGGTCGGGCACTGAAGCTTTCTTT. Based on the CDR3 plus reference TRBV5-6 and TRBJ1-1, the full variable domain is DAGVTQSPTHLIKTRGQQVTLRCSPKSGHDTVSWYQQALGQGPQFIFQYYEEEERQRGNFPDRFSGHQFPNYSSELNVNALLLGDSALYLCASTEGGSGTEAFFGQGTRLTVV.

The chain recombines TRBV18 with TRBJ1-5, with D perhaps TRBD1 (6 bases). Germline loops: CDR1 KGHSH, CDR2 LQKENI. This CDR3 comprises 19 residues. V was cut by 2 bases and J by 3 bases, with 23 bases left in between. Here the CDR3 DNA reads TGTGCCAGCTCACCAAGGGACAATCGTACCGAGTGGGACAATCAGCCCCAGCATTTT. Residues: CASSPRDNRTEWDNQPQHF.